The count of the clone carrying this T cell receptor beta chain is one. Germline CDR1 and CDR2: LNHDA and SQIVND (reference sequence). V lost 4 bases and J 4 bases, leaving 7 bases between the germline ends. CDR3 length: 12 amino acids. The sample is drawn from a study of blood T cell repertoires in COVID-19. Data came from immunoSEQ multiplex PCR; TCRdb stores just in-frame clones and leaves some out. The sample consists of approximately 190,000 clones, around nine tenths of them appearing once. This chain joins TRBV19 and TRBJ1-2; no firm D call. The source is a woman in her thirties or forties who had recovered from COVID-19. The sequencing sample was made of peripheral blood. Here the CDR3 reads CASSTLSYGYTF. The CDR3 DNA reads as TGTGCCAGTAGTACACTTTCCTATGGCTACACCTTC. Based on the CDR3 plus reference TRBV19 and TRBJ1-2, the full variable domain is DGGITQSPKYLFRKEGQNVTLSCEQNLNHDAMYWYRQDPGQGLRLIYYSQIVNDFQKGDIAEGYSVSREKKESFPLTVTSAQKNPTAFYLCASSTLSYGYTFGSGTRLTVV.